What follows are 9 T cell receptor beta chains derived from one specimen sequenced in a study of T cell clonality in common variable immunodeficiency (dated by TCRdb to 2014 to 2015). Libraries came from the immunoSEQ multiplex PCR assay. In its TCRdb copy, this immuneACCESS table keeps in-frame sequences only and misses some clones. Where compared with another copy, unresolved V genes explain less than half of these, and the others have no known cause. The table gives over 30,000 clones for this sample, with none occurring only once. The ten largest clones represent less than 4.5% of the sample. Sequenced sample: peripheral blood mononuclear cells. The receptors stem from a person aged 18-70 years in good health.

As to this clone: The read comes to an end 3 residues before the CDR3 does, leaving the germline J gene to fill in the end. V usage is TRBV19 and J usage is TRBJ1-5; TRBD1 is a possible D gene (5 bases). V gave up 8 bases and J gave up 3 bases, with 14 bases separating them. The CDR3 has 14 amino acids. Looked up from germline, CDR1 is LNHDA and CDR2 is SQIVND (reference sequence). This CDR3 is CASEGRVTNQPQHF. The part of the CDR3 DNA that was read is TGTGCCAGTGAGGGCAGGGTAACCAATCAGCCC.

At least ten counts were recorded for this clone. The read falls 3 residues short of the CDR3 end, and the missing part is taken from the germline J gene. The V and J genes are TRBV4-2 and TRBJ1-2, with TRBD1 as a possible D gene (5 bases). This CDR3 has 15 residues. Looked up from germline, CDR1 is LGHNA and CDR2 is YNFKEQ. The V and J ends lost 1 base and 3 bases respectively, with 12 bases between them. The CDR3 bases that were read are TGTGCCAGCAGCCAAGTTGAGGGGCGCGACTATGGC. Translation gives CASSQVEGRDYG. The CDR3, in full, reads CASSQVEGRDYGYTF.

This clone was seen many times. The CDR3 goes on 3 residues after the read ends, and that part is filled in from the germline J gene. The chain couples TRBV19 to TRBJ2-3, with 10 bases aligning to TRBD2. Germline trimming cut 5 bases from V and 3 bases from J; bases unmatched to any gene: 5. Per the germline V gene, CDR1 is LNHDA and CDR2 is SQIVND (reference sequence). The CDR3 is made up of 15 amino acids. Partial CDR3 DNA: TGTGCCAGTAGTGGCCTAGCGGGAGAAACAGATACG. It specifies CASSGLAGETDT. The full CDR3 protein reads CASSGLAGETDTQYF.

The sample holds a few counts of this clone. With the read ending 3 residues before the CDR3 end, the germline J gene is used to fill in that end. The chain uses TRBV19 and TRBJ1-2; D perhaps matches TRBD1 (5 bases). The CDR3 extends over 13 amino acids. Trimming removed 8 bases from V and 5 bases from J, with 15 bases in between. The germline V gene encodes CDR1 LNHDA and CDR2 SQIVND (reference sequence). CDR3 loop: CASSPISGYGYTF. The CDR3 DNA, read in part, is TGTGCCAGTTCCCCGATTTCAGGGTATGGC.

A remark on this clone: The read ends 3 residues shy of where the CDR3 ends; the end is completed using the germline J gene. J is TRBJ2-3 and V is TRBV19; TRBD2 agrees at 11 bases. This CDR3 spans 16 amino acids. In germline, CDR1 is LNHDA, CDR2 SQIVND (reference sequence). This CDR3 is CASSFGLAGPSETQYF. The sequenced CDR3 bases are TGTGCCAGTAGTTTTGGACTAGCGGGCCCAAGCGAGACG.

By share, this clone ranks as medium-sized (0.01 to 0.1%). Read sequence stops 3 residues before the CDR3 end, and the germline J gene provides the missing end. The V gene is TRBV14, the J gene TRBJ2-3, with 8 bases that match TRBD2. Germline trimming cut 6 bases from V and 0 bases from J; bases unmatched to any gene: 5. The length of the CDR3 is 15 residues. In germline, CDR1 is SGHDN, CDR2 FVKESK. The covered CDR3 bases are TGTGCCAGCAGGAAGACTAGCGCCAGCACAGATACG. Encoded protein: CASRKTSASTDT. The CDR3 in full is CASRKTSASTDTQYF.

This clone was recorded many times. The read terminates 3 residues before the CDR3 end, so the remaining end is supplied by the germline J gene. V and J are TRBV5-1 and TRBJ2-1; possibly TRBD1 for D (7 bases). V lost 2 bases and J lost 0, with 18 bases in between. Germline V gives CDR1 SGHRS, CDR2 YFSETQ. The CDR3 runs 18 residues. CDR3 sequence reads: CASSLLAGGDSSYNEQFF. The sequenced CDR3 bases are TGCGCCAGCAGCTTACTCGCTGGAGGGGACAGCTCCTACAATGAG.

This clone was counted ten times or more. Read sequence stops 3 residues before the CDR3 end, and the germline J gene provides the missing end. The chain recombines TRBV12-3 or TRBV12-4 with TRBJ1-1; 10 positions match TRBD1. Unmatched junction bases numbered 8, after V lost 8 bases and J lost 5 bases. The CDR3 loop spans 14 amino acids. CDR3 DNA (partial): TGTGCCAGCGACAGGGGGCGAACAGGTACTGAA. It translates to CASDRGRTGTE. The whole CDR3 reads CASDRGRTGTEAFF.

Comment on this clone: The read stops 3 residues short of the end of the CDR3; the missing end is completed from the germline J gene. The V call is TRBV20-1, the J call TRBJ1-1; D not resolved. The CDR3 totals 15 residues. The V gene's germline CDR1 is DFQATT and CDR2 SNEGSKA (reference sequence). Here the CDR3 reads CSASPTPRASYEAFF. The part of the CDR3 DNA that was read is TGCAGTGCTAGCCCTACCCCGCGGGCCTCCTACGAG.